The 27 T cell receptor beta chains presented below share a single source sample, sequenced in a study of blood T cell repertoires in COVID-19. Some clones are missing from TCRdb's copy, which holds only in-frame ones; the method was immunoSEQ multiplex PCR. Here the sample spans about 150,000 clones, 80% to 90% being singletons. The sample comprised peripheral blood. These receptors came from a woman in her sixties or seventies with active COVID-19.

The chain recombines TRBV4-1 with TRBJ1-2; the D is unclear. Germline-derived CDR1 and CDR2 are MGHRA and YSYEKL. This CDR3 has 14 residues. V was cut by 0 bases and J by 1 base, with 6 bases left in between. Here the CDR3 DNA reads TGCGCCAGCAGCCAAGATTCCTTTAACTATGGCTACACCTTC. As protein: CASSQDSFNYGYTF.

The chain is built from TRBV16 and TRBJ1-4, with D perhaps matching TRBD1 (5 bases). V was pared by 0 bases and J by 2 bases, with 7 bases between. Germline CDR1 and CDR2: KGHSY and FQNENV. This CDR3 is built from 15 residues. The CDR3 coding sequence is TGTGCCAGCAGCCAATCCGGGGGGACTAATGAAAAACTGTTTTTT. Translating gives CASSQSGGTNEKLFF.

The rearrangement links TRBV4-3 to TRBJ2-1; TRBD2 matches 7 bases. After removal of 4 bases from V and 0 bases from J, the junction contained 6 bases not matched to a gene. There are 16 residues in the CDR3. Germline CDR1 LGHNA, CDR2 YSLEER. The CDR3: CASSPQAGISYNEQFF. The CDR3 DNA sequence: TGCGCCAGCAGCCCCCAAGCGGGGATCTCCTACAATGAGCAGTTCTTC.

The genes are TRBV6-2 or TRBV6-3 and TRBJ1-4, with D maybe TRBD1 (5 bases). The length of the CDR3 is 14 residues. Germline CDR1 reads MNHEY; CDR2 reads SVGEGT. V lost 4 bases and J lost 7, with 13 bases in between. CDR3 in amino acids: CASSSQGIREKLFF. Here the CDR3 DNA reads TGTGCCAGCAGTTCCCAGGGTATCCGTGAAAAACTGTTTTTT.

The chain uses TRBV6-6 and TRBJ2-7; D is perhaps TRBD1 (5 bases). The CDR3 extends over 13 amino acids. Germline CDR1 MNHNY, CDR2 SVGAGI (reference sequence). Trimming pared 2 bases from V and 7 bases from J, leaving 12 bases between. The CDR3 nucleotides are TGTGCCAGCAGTTACGCGGCAGGGCGAGAGCAGTACTTC. Residues: CASSYAAGREQYF.

The V and J genes are TRBV29-1 and TRBJ1-2; tentative D call: TRBD1 (6 bases). Germline values: CDR1 SQVTM, CDR2 ANQGSEA. V was trimmed by 5 bases and J by 2 bases, leaving 15 bases between them. The CDR3 covers 14 residues. The CDR3 sequence is CSVSRDIRNYGYTF. CDR3 nucleotides: TGCAGCGTTTCCCGGGACATCAGGAACTATGGCTACACCTTC.

V usage is TRBV6-1 and J usage is TRBJ1-4, with D perhaps matching TRBD1 (6 bases). Trimming cost V 3 bases and J 7 bases, with 15 bases left between them. CDR3 length: 15 residues. Germline V gene data show CDR1 as MNHNS and CDR2 as SASEGT. As DNA, the CDR3 is TGTGCCAGCAGTGATGAGGCGACAGGAGGTGAAAAACTGTTTTTT. It codes for CASSDEATGGEKLFF.

The CDR3 is CASSFTGYEQYF. DNA for the CDR3: TGTGCCAGCAGTTTCACAGGGTACGAGCAGTACTTC. The gene calls are TRBV6-5 and TRBJ2-7; a weak D match, TRBD1 (6 bases). Germline assignment: CDR1 MNHEY and CDR2 SVGAGI. The CDR3 sequence is 12 residues long. Trimming removed 4 bases from V and 4 bases from J, with 8 bases in between.

The chain links TRBV7-2 to TRBJ1-1, with D possibly being TRBD1 (6 bases). Germline V gene data show CDR1 as SGHTA and CDR2 as FQGNSA. The CDR3 has 12 residues. V dropped 0 bases and J dropped 10 bases, with 9 bases sitting between them. CDR3 coding DNA: TGTGCCAGCAGCTTAGCGGGAGGGGGAGCTTTCTTT. Translated, it gives CASSLAGGGAFF.

This chain joins TRBV9 and TRBJ2-2; 10 nucleotides match TRBD1. CDR1 and CDR2 (germline): SGDLS, YYNGEE. Unmatched junction bases numbered 2, after V lost 4 bases and J lost 5 bases. There are 14 residues in the CDR3. The CDR3 sequence is CASSMGQGTGELFF. CDR3 DNA: TGTGCCAGCAGCATGGGACAGGGGACCGGGGAGCTGTTTTTT.

This clone was seen ten or more times. This chain connects TRBV23-1 to TRBJ2-7, with D uncertain. TRBV23-1 is annotated as an ORF whose role is uncertain. This CDR3 region has 16 residues. The ends were cut back, 1 base at V and 1 base at J, with 14 bases in the middle. The CDR3 region is CASSQFNSPVSYEQYF. The CDR3 nucleotides are TGCGCCAGCAGTCAATTCAATTCCCCGGTATCCTACGAGCAGTACTTC.

The rearrangement joins TRBV19 to TRBJ1-5; weak D call: TRBD1 (5 bases). Germline V gene data show CDR1 as LNHDA and CDR2 as SQIVND (reference sequence). There are 16 residues in the CDR3. Trimming pared 1 base from V and 5 bases from J, leaving 15 bases between. The CDR3 coding sequence is TGTGCCAGTAGTATAGTTGACAGATTAAAGTATCAGCCCCAGCATTTT. Translating gives CASSIVDRLKYQPQHF.

V gene TRBV28 combines with J gene TRBJ2-1, with a possible D match to TRBD2 (5 bases). This CDR3 has 15 amino acids. The V end was cut by 6 bases, the J end by 0 bases, with 12 bases between. CDR1 is MDHEN, CDR2 SYDVKM, per germline. CDR3 amino acids: CASSPSMSSYNEQFF. The CDR3 nucleotides read TGTGCCAGCAGCCCTAGCATGAGCTCCTACAATGAGCAGTTCTTC. Complete variable domain (other parts from reference TRBV28 and TRBJ2-1): DVKVTQSSRYLVKRTGEKVFLECVQDMDHENMFWYRQDPGLGLRLIYFSYDVKMKEKGDIPEGYSVSREKKERFSLILESASTNQTSMYLCASSPSMSSYNEQFFGPGTRLTVL.

J is TRBJ2-1 and V is TRBV5-6, with TRBD2 matching over 15 bases. Germline V gene lookup returns CDR1 SGHDT and CDR2 YYEEEE. V lost 2 bases, J lost 7 bases, and 1 base stayed unmatched. The CDR3 covers 15 residues. The CDR3 nucleotides read TGTGCCAGCAGCTTCGGACTAGCGGGAGGGAATGAGCAGTTCTTC. It encodes CASSFGLAGGNEQFF.

The J gene is TRBJ2-7, the V gene TRBV28; 7 bases map to TRBD2. Germline V gene lookup returns CDR1 MDHEN and CDR2 SYDVKM. CDR3 size: 14 residues. V lost 6 bases, J lost 6 bases, and 11 bases stayed unmatched. DNA of the CDR3: TGTGCCAGCAGCTTGAGCGAGCGGGGAGGCGAGCAGTACTTC. Amino acid sequence: CASSLSERGGEQYF.

V gene TRBV5-1 combines with J gene TRBJ2-3, with TRBD1 matching over 8 bases. The V gene end was trimmed by 4 bases and the J gene end by 1 base; junction bases not matched to a gene: 5. This CDR3 has 15 residues. Per the germline V gene, CDR1 is SGHRS and CDR2 is YFSETQ. The CDR3 loop reads CASSETGARTDTQYF. CDR3 DNA: TGCGCCAGCAGCGAGACAGGGGCACGCACAGATACGCAGTATTTT. The full variable domain, completed using reference TRBV5-1 and TRBJ2-3, is KAGVTQTPRYLIKTRGQQVTLSCSPISGHRSVSWYQQTPGQGLQFLFEYFSETQRNKGNFPGRFSGRQFSNSRSEMNVSTLELGDSALYLCASSETGARTDTQYFGPGTRLTVL.

The chain couples TRBV18 to TRBJ2-7; the D gene is possibly TRBD1 (5 bases). Germline loops: CDR1 KGHSH, CDR2 LQKENI. The CDR3 is made up of 17 amino acids. V was cut by 0 bases and J by 7 bases, with 22 bases left in between. DNA of the CDR3: TGTGCCAGCTCACCACCGGTAAGCTCAGGGTCACGGCGGGAGCAGTACTTC. It codes for CASSPPVSSGSRREQYF.

The V call is TRBV27, the J call TRBJ2-3; 8 bases map to TRBD2. Germline CDR1 is MNHEY and CDR2 is SMNVEV (reference sequence). The CDR3 is 18 amino acids. V trimming: 3 bases; J trimming: 4 bases; junction bases outside the gene matches: 15. CDR3 region: CASSLSLLGLASSDTQYF. CDR3 DNA sequence: TGTGCCAGCAGTTTGTCCCTACTCGGACTAGCCTCCTCAGATACGCAGTATTTT.

This chain uses TRBV19 with TRBJ2-1, with TRBD1 identical over 10 bases. The CDR3 sequence is 15 residues long. With 6 bases clipped from V and 4 bases from J, the junction kept 6 bases outside the gene matches. Per germline, CDR1 LNHDA and CDR2 SQIVND (reference sequence). DNA for the CDR3: TGTGCCAGTAGCTTACGGGACAGGGGATACAATGAGCAGTTCTTC. As protein: CASSLRDRGYNEQFF.

The chain couples TRBV4-3 to TRBJ2-1, with TRBD2 matching over 12 bases. This CDR3 has 16 amino acids. V was clipped by 0 bases and J by 4 bases; unmatched bases: 1. Germline V gene sequence: CDR1 LGHNA, CDR2 YSLEER. CDR3 nucleotides: TGCGCCAGCAGCCAAGATGGGACTAGCGGGTACAATGAGCAGTTCTTC. The encoded protein is CASSQDGTSGYNEQFF.

The chain couples TRBV7-8 to TRBJ2-2; D gene uncertain. Trimming stripped 0 bases from V and 5 bases from J, with 4 bases between. Looked up from germline, CDR1 is SGHVS and CDR2 is FQNEAQ. The CDR3 has 13 amino acids. This CDR3 is CASSLASTGELFF. CDR3 bases: TGTGCCAGCAGCTTAGCGTCGACCGGGGAGCTGTTTTTT. Together with reference TRBV7-8 and TRBJ2-2, the CDR3 gives the full variable domain: GAGVSQSPRYKVAKRGQDVALRCDPISGHVSLFWYQQALGQGPEFLTYFQNEAQLDKSGLPSDRFFAERPEGSVSTLKIQRTQQEDSAVYLCASSLASTGELFFGEGSRLTVL.

This sequence joins TRBV6-6 and TRBJ1-2; D ambiguous. CDR1 and CDR2 (germline): MNHNY, SVGAGI (reference sequence). This CDR3 has 13 residues. V was trimmed by 2 bases and J by 2 bases, leaving 6 bases between them. The CDR3 bases are TGTGCCAGCAGTTACCAGGCCAACTATGGCTACACCTTC. Translated: CASSYQANYGYTF.

The rearrangement links TRBV18 to TRBJ1-2; 9 nucleotides line up with TRBD1. This CDR3 contains 14 residues. J lost 3 bases, V lost 5 bases, and 4 bases had no gene match. Germline V gene data show CDR1 as KGHSH and CDR2 as LQKENI. In DNA form, the CDR3 reads TGTGCCAGCTCATACACAGGGGGCGACTATGGCTACACCTTC. It encodes CASSYTGGDYGYTF.

In its sample, this clone was seen once. CDR3 residues: CAISEYGPGSNYGYTF. The CDR3 DNA reads as TGTGCCATCAGTGAATATGGTCCAGGGTCCAACTATGGCTACACCTTC. The V gene is TRBV10-3, the J gene TRBJ1-2; perhaps TRBD1 as D (5 bases). The CDR3 extends over 16 amino acids. Germline loops: CDR1 ENHRY, CDR2 SYGVKD. The V and J ends lost 3 bases and 2 bases respectively, with 16 bases between them.

The table lists this clone with a few counts. This chain connects TRBV10-1 to TRBJ1-2; perhaps TRBD1 as D (5 bases). The V end lost 4 bases, the J end lost 3 bases, and 12 bases lay between the germline ends. Germline assignment: CDR1 WNHNN and CDR2 SYGVQD (reference sequence). The CDR3 has 14 amino acids. The CDR3 loop is CASSVAYRYYGYTF. The CDR3 coding sequence is TGCGCCAGCAGTGTGGCTTACAGGTACTATGGCTACACCTTC.

In its sample, this clone was seen a few times. The chain combines TRBV4-3 with TRBJ2-7, with D perhaps matching TRBD2 (6 bases). The CDR3 consists of 13 residues. In germline, CDR1 is LGHNA, CDR2 YSLEER. V was shortened by 0 bases and J by 7 bases, with 10 bases between the two germline ends. The CDR3 loop is CASSQDQEGEQYF. CDR3 DNA: TGCGCCAGCAGCCAAGATCAGGAGGGAGAGCAGTACTTC.

The chain couples TRBV7-2 to TRBJ2-1; 13 nucleotides line up with TRBD2. The V and J ends lost 5 bases and 8 bases, in that order; junction bases with no gene match: 9. The CDR3 covers 16 residues. Germline V gene data show CDR1 as SGHTA and CDR2 as FQGNSA. DNA for the CDR3: TGTGCCAGCAGCCTAACCGGGACTAGCGGGATTGATGAGCAGTTCTTC. This sequence encodes CASSLTGTSGIDEQFF.